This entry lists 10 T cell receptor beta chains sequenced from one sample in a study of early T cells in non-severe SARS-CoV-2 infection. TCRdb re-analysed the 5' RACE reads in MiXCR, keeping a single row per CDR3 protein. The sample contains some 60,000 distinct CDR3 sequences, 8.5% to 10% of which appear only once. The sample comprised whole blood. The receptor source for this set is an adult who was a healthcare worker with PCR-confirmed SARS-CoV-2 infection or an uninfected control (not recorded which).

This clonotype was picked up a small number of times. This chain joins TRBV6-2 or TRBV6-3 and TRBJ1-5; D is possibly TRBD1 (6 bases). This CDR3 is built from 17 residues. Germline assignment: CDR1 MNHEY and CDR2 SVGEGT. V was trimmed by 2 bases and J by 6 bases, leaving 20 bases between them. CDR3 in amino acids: CASSYILQGIGSQPQHF. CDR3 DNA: TGTGCCAGCAGTTACATCTTACAGGGAATCGGGAGTCAGCCCCAGCATTTT.

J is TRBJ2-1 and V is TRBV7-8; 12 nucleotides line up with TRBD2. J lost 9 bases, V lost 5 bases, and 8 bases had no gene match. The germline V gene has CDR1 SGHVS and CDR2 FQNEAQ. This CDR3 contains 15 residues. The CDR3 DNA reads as TGTGCCAGCAGCCCAAGACTAGCGGGAGCTCCTGAGCAGTTCTTC. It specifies CASSPRLAGAPEQFF.

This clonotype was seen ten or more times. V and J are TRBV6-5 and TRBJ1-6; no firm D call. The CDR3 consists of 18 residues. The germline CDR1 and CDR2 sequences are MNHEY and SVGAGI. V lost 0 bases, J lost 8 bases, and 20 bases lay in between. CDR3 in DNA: TGTGCCAGCAGTTACTCGGTTACGGATTTTGTCTCCCATTCACCCCTCCACTTT. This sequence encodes CASSYSVTDFVSHSPLHF.

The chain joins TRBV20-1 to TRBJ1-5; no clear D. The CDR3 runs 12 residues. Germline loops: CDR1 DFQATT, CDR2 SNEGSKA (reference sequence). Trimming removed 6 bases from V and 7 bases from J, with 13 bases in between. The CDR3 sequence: CSAVGKDQPQHF. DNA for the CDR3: TGCAGTGCCGTGGGGAAAGACCAGCCCCAGCATTTT.

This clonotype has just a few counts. The DNA for the CDR3 is TGTGCCAGCAGCCCCAGGACTAGCGGGAGGGAGAGGGACATTCAGTACTTC. This gives the protein CASSPRTSGRERDIQYF. This rearrangement joins TRBV7-2 to TRBJ2-4; 15 bases match TRBD2. The V gene end was trimmed by 5 bases and the J gene end by 8 bases; junction bases not matched to a gene: 10. This CDR3 spans 17 amino acids. The germline CDR1 and CDR2 sequences are SGHTA and FQGNSA.

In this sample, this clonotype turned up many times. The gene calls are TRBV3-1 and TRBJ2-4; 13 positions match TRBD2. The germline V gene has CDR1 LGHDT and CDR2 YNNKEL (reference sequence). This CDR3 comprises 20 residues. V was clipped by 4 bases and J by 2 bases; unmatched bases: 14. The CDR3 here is CASSPGLAGVWREPKNIQYF. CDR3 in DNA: TGTGCCAGCAGCCCAGGACTAGCGGGAGTGTGGCGGGAGCCCAAAAACATTCAGTACTTC.

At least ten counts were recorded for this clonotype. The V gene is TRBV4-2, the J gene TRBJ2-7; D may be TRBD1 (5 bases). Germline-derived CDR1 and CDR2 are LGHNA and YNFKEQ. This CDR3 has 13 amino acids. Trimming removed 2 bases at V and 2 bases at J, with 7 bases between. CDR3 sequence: CASSQQGTYEQYF. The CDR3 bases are TGTGCCAGCAGCCAACAGGGAACCTACGAGCAGTACTTC.

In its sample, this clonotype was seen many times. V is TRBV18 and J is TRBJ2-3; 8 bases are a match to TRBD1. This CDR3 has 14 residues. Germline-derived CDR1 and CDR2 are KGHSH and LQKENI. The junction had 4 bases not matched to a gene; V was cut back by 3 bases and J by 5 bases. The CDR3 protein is CASSPGTGGDTQYF. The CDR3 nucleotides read TGTGCCAGCTCACCTGGGACAGGAGGAGATACGCAGTATTTT.

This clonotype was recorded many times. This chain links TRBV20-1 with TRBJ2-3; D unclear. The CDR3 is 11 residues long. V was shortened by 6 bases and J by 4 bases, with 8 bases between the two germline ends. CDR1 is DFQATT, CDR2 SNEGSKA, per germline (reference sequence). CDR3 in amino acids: CSAVIADTQYF. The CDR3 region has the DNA TGCAGTGCGGTTATAGCAGATACGCAGTATTTT.

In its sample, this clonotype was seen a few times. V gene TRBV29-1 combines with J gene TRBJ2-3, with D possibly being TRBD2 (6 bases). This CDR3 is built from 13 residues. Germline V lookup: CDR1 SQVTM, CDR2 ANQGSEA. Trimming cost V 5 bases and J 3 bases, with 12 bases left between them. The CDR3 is CSVLGGSTDTQYF. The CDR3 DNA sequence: TGCAGCGTTCTCGGGGGTTCGACAGATACGCAGTATTTT.